These 7 T cell receptor beta chains were all obtained from the same sample, sequenced in a study of type 1 regulatory T cells. TCRdb re-derived calls from the reads in MiXCR, one entry per CDR3 protein. This repertoire shows more than 60,000 distinct CDR3 sequences, more than 45% found once; its top ten account for roughly 2.2%. Antigens for these TCRs are unknown. Sequenced input: cultured non-Tr1 T cells, either the whole culture or a sorted T cell fraction (not recorded which). These receptors originate from a human donor in good health.

This clonotype was seen many times. V and J are TRBV24-1 and TRBJ2-7; the match to TRBD2 covers 15 bases. CDR1 is KGHDR, CDR2 SFDVKD, per germline. Trimming removed 4 bases from V and 2 bases from J; junction bases left unmatched: 5. The CDR3 length is 17 residues. CDR3 sequence (DNA): TGTGCCACCAGTGAATCCGGGACTAGCGGGGGGACCTACGAGCAGTACTTC. It encodes CATSESGTSGGTYEQYF.

On this clonotype itself: A junction boundary mismatches the germline segment, possibly from a read error. The chain uses TRBV4-2 and TRBJ2-6, with a possible D match to TRBD2 (5 bases). Germline V gene data show CDR1 as LGHNA and CDR2 as YNFKEQ. CDR3 length: 18 amino acids. CDR3 protein: CACSQRVHGDSGANVLTF. CDR3 nucleotides: TGTGCCTGCAGCCAACGCGTTCACGGGGACTCTGGGGCCAACGTCCTGACTTTC.

The chain is built from TRBV5-1 and TRBJ2-3; D is possibly TRBD2 (7 bases). Trimming removed 0 bases from V and 2 bases from J, with 13 bases in between. The CDR3 sequence is 16 residues long. Germline V gene sequence: CDR1 SGHRS, CDR2 YFSETQ. CDR3 nucleotide sequence: TGCGCCAGCAGCTTGGGTGCGGGGGCCGACACAGATACGCAGTATTTT. Its translation: CASSLGAGADTDTQYF.

The chain carries TRBV12-3 or TRBV12-4 and TRBJ1-1; 8 nucleotides match TRBD1. The V segment lost 8 bases and the J segment 0 bases; nucleotides outside the gene matches: 8. CDR3 length equals 15 residues. The CDR3 DNA reads TGTGCCAGCCTAGACAGGGGCCTTATGAACACTGAAGCTTTCTTT. This encodes CASLDRGLMNTEAFF.

This chain connects TRBV29-1 to TRBJ1-1, with 8 nucleotides matching TRBD1. The V segment lost 6 bases and the J segment 6 bases; nucleotides outside the gene matches: 3. CDR3 size: 11 residues. Germline lookup yields CDR1 SQVTM and CDR2 ANQGSEA. The CDR3 is CSVQGDAEAFF. The CDR3 DNA is TGCAGCGTACAGGGGGACGCTGAAGCTTTCTTT. The full variable domain, completed using reference TRBV29-1 and TRBJ1-1, is SAVISQKPSRDICQRGTSLTIQCQVDSQVTMMFWYRQQPGQSLTLIATANQGSEATYESGFVIDKFPISRPNLTFSTLTVSNMSPEDSSIYLCSVQGDAEAFFGQGTRLTVV.

The rearrangement links TRBV11-2 to TRBJ2-3, with TRBD2 matching over 7 bases. V lost 1 base and J lost 1; bases outside the gene matches: 5. Looked up from germline, CDR1 is SGHAT and CDR2 is FQNNGV. This CDR3 has 16 residues. CDR3: CASSLGLRGGTDTQYF. The CDR3, as DNA: TGTGCCAGCAGCTTAGGCCTTCGGGGGGGCACAGATACGCAGTATTTT. The variable domain in full, completed from reference TRBV11-2 and TRBJ2-3, reads EAGVAQSPRYKIIEKRQSVAFWCNPISGHATLYWYQQILGQGPKLLIQFQNNGVVDDSQLPKDRFSAERLKGVDSTLKIQPAKLEDSAVYLCASSLGLRGGTDTQYFGPGTRLTVL.

Of note for this clonotype: This CDR3 is missing its conserved last phenylalanine or tryptophan, likely due to a read error. V and J are TRBV20-1 and TRBJ1-6, with 8 bases fitting TRBD1. Germline CDR1 is DFQATT and CDR2 is SNEGSKA (reference sequence). The CDR3 totals 16 residues. Unmatched junction bases numbered 6, after V lost 0 bases and J lost 5 bases. CDR3 nucleotides: TGCAGTGCTAGAGATAGGAGGGGACAGGATAATTCACCCCTCCACCTT. Translating gives CSARDRRGQDNSPLHL.